This TCR beta chain was obtained from a study of blood T cell repertoires in COVID-19. Only in-frame clones appear in the TCRdb table, and some are missing; sequencing was by immunoSEQ multiplex PCR. The sample shows 200,000 or so clones, about 80% of them seen only once. Germline assignment: CDR1 SGHRS and CDR2 YFSETQ. The CDR3 is 15 residues long. V lost 4 bases, J lost 1 base, and 14 bases lay in between. The sequencing input was peripheral blood. The chain employs TRBV5-1 and TRBJ1-1; D possibly corresponds to TRBD1 (6 bases). This TCR derives from a woman aged 55-69 years with acute or convalescent COVID-19. The CDR3 nucleotides read TGCGCCAGCAGCCTACAGGGACACGAGAACACTGAAGCTTTCTTT. Encoded protein: CASSLQGHENTEAFF.